This T cell receptor beta chain was documented in a study of blood T cell repertoires in COVID-19. Sequencing was performed with immunoSEQ multiplex PCR; in TCRdb, only in-frame clones are kept and a portion is missing. Of approximately 150,000 clones listed, approximately 83% are singletons. Germline V gives CDR1 SQVTM, CDR2 ANQGSEA. The CDR3 is made up of 14 amino acids. V was clipped by 3 bases and J by 2 bases; unmatched bases: 5. This sequence originates from a human donor in a cohort sampled during active COVID-19. Material: peripheral blood. This chain joins TRBV29-1 and TRBJ2-7; 9 positions agree with TRBD1. CDR3 in DNA: TGCAGCGTTGACGCCGGGACAGGGACCTACGAGCAGTACTTC. This sequence encodes CSVDAGTGTYEQYF.